This T cell receptor (beta chain) was documented in a study of Ad26.COV2.S vaccination and SARS-CoV-2 variants. Trimming cost V 2 bases and J 6 bases, with 8 bases left between them. Germline-derived CDR1 and CDR2 are GTSNPN and SVGIG (reference sequence). This CDR3 spans 11 amino acids. The assay was immunoSEQ multiplex PCR, and TCRdb's table has in-frame clones only and misses some. The table records over 350,000 clones, roughly nine tenths of them present only once. Treatment defined: 15 to 20 received Ad26.COV2.S at low or high dose, single or two shots; roughly 5 received placebo; per-sample allocation not given. All samples were drawn on day 63, counting from the first vaccine or placebo injection. The vaccine delivered Wuhan-strain SARS-CoV-2 spike through an Ad26 vector.

This clonotype was sampled from a person between 18 and 65 years old who received the Ad26.COV2.S COVID-19 vaccine or a placebo. J is TRBJ2-7 and V is TRBV30; a possible D gene is TRBD1 (5 bases). The sample was peripheral blood, taken in a trial of Ad26.COV2.S vaccine versus placebo. This chain's CDR3 is CAWSQGVEQYF. The CDR3 bases are TGTGCCTGGAGTCAAGGGGTCGAGCAGTACTTC.